A single sample gave rise to the 14 T cell receptor beta chains below, sequenced in a study of T cell repertoires in cytomegalovirus infection. TCRdb ran MiXCR on the reads and lists one entry per CDR3 protein. The sample records under 850,000 distinct CDR3 sequences, 35% being singletons. Sequencing was carried out using PBMCs. The receptors derive from a human donor in good health (CMV status not recorded). Some clones in this sample may be carry-over from other donors' samples.

The sample holds a few counts of this clonotype. The chain recombines TRBV4-1 with TRBJ2-3; no clear D. This CDR3 contains 13 residues. V dropped 2 bases and J dropped 6 bases, with 9 bases sitting between them. Germline CDR1 reads MGHRA; CDR2 reads YSYEKL. The CDR3 reads CASSQPNSDTQYF. For the CDR3, the DNA is TGCGCCAGCAGCCAACCCAATTCGGATACGCAGTATTTT.

In its sample, this clonotype was seen a few times. The chain employs TRBV6-8 and TRBJ2-7; 8 bases map to TRBD2. The germline CDR1 and CDR2 sequences are MNHGY and SAAAGT. The CDR3 totals 14 residues. The J segment lost 6 bases and the V segment lost 7 bases, leaving 11 bases of the junction unmatched. The CDR3 DNA reads TGTGCCAGCAAGGTAGTCAGCGGGAGATCCGAGCAGTACTTC. Translated: CASKVVSGRSEQYF.

This clonotype appeared a single time. A much larger clone is a single base away; this may be a read error. The J gene is TRBJ1-1, the V gene TRBV7-8, with D perhaps TRBD1 (5 bases). Germline V gene data show CDR1 as SGHVS and CDR2 as FQNEAQ. The CDR3 contains 16 residues. The CDR3 DNA is TGTGCCAGCAGCTTATGGCAGGGAGGGTGGAACACTGAAGCTTCCTTT. Protein: CASSLWQGGWNTEASF.

The chain employs TRBV27 and TRBJ2-7, with a tentative D call TRBD2 (5 bases). The germline CDR1 and CDR2 sequences are MNHEY and SMNVEV (reference sequence). Trimming shortened V by 5 bases and J by 7 bases, and 30 bases separated the two germline ends. This CDR3 is 18 amino acids long. The CDR3 DNA sequence: TGTGCCAGCAGTAACCTCCCGGAGATGCGGTGGAGGATTAGAGAGCAGTACTTC. Translation gives CASSNLPEMRWRIREQYF.

Worth noting for this clonotype: Possible read error: a much larger clone is one base away. The V and J genes are TRBV12-3 or TRBV12-4 and TRBJ2-2; no clear D gene. V was trimmed by 6 bases and J by 2 bases, leaving 7 bases between them. The CDR3 runs 13 residues. The CDR3 loop reads CASSHYNTGELFF. CDR3 DNA: TGTGCCAGCAGCCACTACAACACCGGGGAGCTGTTTTTT.

The chain recombines TRBV3-1 with TRBJ2-1; 15 nucleotides line up with TRBD2. This CDR3 region has 17 residues. Losses at the gene ends were 5 bases for V and 4 bases for J; bases not matched to a gene: 6. CDR1 and CDR2 from the germline V gene are LGHDT and YNNKEL (reference sequence). The CDR3: CASSFWTSGGAYNEQFF. CDR3 nucleotides: TGTGCCAGCAGCTTTTGGACTAGCGGGGGGGCTTACAATGAGCAGTTCTTC.

A note on this clonotype: Just one base apart from a much larger clone, this may be a read error. The chain joins TRBV7-4 to TRBJ2-1, with D hard to call. CDR1 and CDR2 (germline): SGHVT, SQSDAQ. CDR3 size: 16 residues. V was shortened by 1 base and J by 2 bases, with 12 bases between the two germline ends. Written as DNA, the CDR3 is TGTGCCAGCAGCTTAGAAGCGCACTTTCCCTACAATGAGCAGTTCTTC. Its translation: CASSLEAHFPYNEQFF.

J is TRBJ1-1 and V is TRBV4-1; TRBD1 is a possible D gene (5 bases). V was cut by 1 base and J by 4 bases, with 13 bases left in between. The CDR3 consists of 15 residues. Looked up from germline, CDR1 is MGHRA and CDR2 is YSYEKL. The CDR3 is CASSQAAVGGTEAFF. The CDR3 bases are TGCGCCAGCAGCCAAGCAGCCGTCGGGGGCACTGAAGCTTTCTTT.

There are many counts of this clonotype. This chain links TRBV4-2 with TRBJ1-5; D call uncertain. The CDR3 consists of 12 residues. The germline CDR1 and CDR2 sequences are LGHNA and YNFKEQ. The V end lost 0 bases, the J end lost 7 bases, and 4 bases lay between the germline ends. The CDR3 nucleotides are TGTGCCAGCAGCCAAGATAAACAGCCCCAGCATTTT. Encoded protein: CASSQDKQPQHF.

The chain links TRBV11-2 to TRBJ2-7; D call uncertain. Trimming cost V 0 bases and J 2 bases, with 11 bases left between them. The CDR3 has 15 residues. Germline assignment: CDR1 SGHAT and CDR2 FQNNGV. The CDR3 DNA sequence: TGTGCCAGCAGCTTAGAACCGTATGGCGCCTACGAGCAGTACTTC. It yields the protein CASSLEPYGAYEQYF.

This CDR3 is CAISETSGGYEQYF. In DNA form, the CDR3 reads TGTGCCATCAGTGAAACTAGCGGGGGCTACGAGCAGTACTTC. The V call is TRBV10-3, the J call TRBJ2-7, with 11 bases identical to TRBD2. The length of the CDR3 is 14 residues. V was pared by 3 bases and J by 3 bases, with 1 base of the junction left unmatched. Germline V lookup: CDR1 ENHRY, CDR2 SYGVKD.

The chain combines TRBV19 with TRBJ2-3, with D tentatively TRBD1 (6 bases). Germline-derived CDR1 and CDR2 are LNHDA and SQIVND (reference sequence). The V gene lost 3 bases and the J gene lost 6 bases, with 13 bases spanning the gap. The CDR3 spans 14 residues. The CDR3 here is CASSIIQGADTQYF. CDR3 DNA sequence: TGTGCCAGTAGTATTATACAGGGAGCGGATACGCAGTATTTT.

The chain is built from TRBV2 and TRBJ2-7; D is perhaps TRBD2 (6 bases). With 6 bases removed from V and 6 bases from J, the gap between germline ends came to 21 bases. The CDR3 has 15 residues. Germline CDR1 SNHLY, CDR2 FYNNEI. CDR3 protein: CASSLTGVGSGEQYF. DNA of the CDR3: TGTGCCAGCAGCCTCACGGGAGTAGGGAGTGGCGAGCAGTACTTC. Full variable domain (remainder filled in from reference TRBV2 and TRBJ2-7): EPEVTQTPSHQVTQMGQEVILRCVPISNHLYFYWYRQILGQKVEFLVSFYNNEISEKSEIFDDQFSVERPDGSNFTLKIRSTKLEDSAMYFCASSLTGVGSGEQYFGPGTRLTVT.

The chain joins TRBV30 to TRBJ2-1; TRBD1 is a possible D gene (6 bases). Looked up from germline, CDR1 is GTSNPN and CDR2 is SVGIG (reference sequence). Trimming pared 3 bases from V and 8 bases from J, leaving 17 bases between. The CDR3 totals 14 residues. CDR3 region: CAWSQQGMDDEQFF. The DNA of the CDR3 is TGTGCCTGGAGCCAACAGGGTATGGACGATGAGCAGTTCTTC.